Detailed here is one T cell receptor beta chain. Its matching antigen is unknown. V was clipped by 7 bases and J by 4 bases, with 9 bases between them. This CDR3 is built from 12 residues. Germline CDR1 and CDR2: LGHNT and FRNRAP. The authors ran the assay at deep level. Method: immunoSEQ multiplex PCR; TCRdb's copy keeps in-frame clones and lacks some. This table holds millions of clones, 95% found once. The data stem from a study of shared clonotypes between healthy human individuals. Background on the study: The plates for each donor numbered three CD4 naive, three CD4 memory, two CD8 naive and one CD8 memory. Study outcomes and limitations: Estimated richness was generally greater in naive than memory subsets.

Caucasian adults living in Nashville, Tennessee, provided all samples. The sample comprised naive CD4+ T cells sorted from blood. Subset specified: CD45RA+ positively selected. V usage is TRBV12-5 and J usage is TRBJ2-3; D gene ambiguous. This clonotype originated in a man between 18 and 29 years old in good health. In nucleotides, the CDR3 is TGTGCTAGTGCTAGTGGATCAGATACGCAGTATTTT. Translated: CASASGSDTQYF.